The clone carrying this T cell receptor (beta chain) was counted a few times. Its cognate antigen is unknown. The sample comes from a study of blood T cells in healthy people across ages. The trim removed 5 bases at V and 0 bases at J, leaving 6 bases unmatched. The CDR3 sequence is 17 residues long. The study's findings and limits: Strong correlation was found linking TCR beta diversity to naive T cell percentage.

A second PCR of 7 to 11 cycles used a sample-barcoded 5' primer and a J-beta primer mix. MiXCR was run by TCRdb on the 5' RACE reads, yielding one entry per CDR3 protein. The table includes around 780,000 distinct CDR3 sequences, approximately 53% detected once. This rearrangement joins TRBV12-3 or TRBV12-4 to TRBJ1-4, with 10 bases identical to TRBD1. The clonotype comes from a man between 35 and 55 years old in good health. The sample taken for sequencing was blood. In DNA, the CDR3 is TGTGCCAGCAGTCCCCGGACAGGGGGGACAACTAATGAAAAACTGTTTTTT. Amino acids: CASSPRTGGTTNEKLFF.